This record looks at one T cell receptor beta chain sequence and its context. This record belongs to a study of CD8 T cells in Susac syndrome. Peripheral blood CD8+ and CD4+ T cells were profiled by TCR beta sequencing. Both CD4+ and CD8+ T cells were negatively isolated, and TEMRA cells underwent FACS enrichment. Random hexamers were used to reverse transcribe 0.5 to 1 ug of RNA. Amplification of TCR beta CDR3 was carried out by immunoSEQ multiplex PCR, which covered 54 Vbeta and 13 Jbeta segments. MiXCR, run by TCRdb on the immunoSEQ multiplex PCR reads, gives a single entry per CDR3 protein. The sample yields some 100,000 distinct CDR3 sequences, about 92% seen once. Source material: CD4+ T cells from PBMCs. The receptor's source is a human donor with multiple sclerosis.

The CDR3 nucleotides read TGTGCCAGCAGCTTCCGGGTGGAAGGTACCGGGGAGCTGTTTTTT. This encodes CASSFRVEGTGELFF. The rearrangement links TRBV5-4 to TRBJ2-2; D gene unclear. Trimming removed 2 bases at V and 5 bases at J, with 13 bases between. Germline lookup yields CDR1 SGHNT and CDR2 YYREEE (reference sequence). CDR3 length: 15 amino acids. The full variable domain, completed using reference TRBV5-4 and TRBJ2-2, is ETGVTQSPTHLIKTRGQQVTLRCSSQSGHNTVSWYQQALGQGPQFIFQYYREEENGRGNFPPRFSGLQFPNYSSELNVNALELDDSALYLCASSFRVEGTGELFFGEGSRLTVL.